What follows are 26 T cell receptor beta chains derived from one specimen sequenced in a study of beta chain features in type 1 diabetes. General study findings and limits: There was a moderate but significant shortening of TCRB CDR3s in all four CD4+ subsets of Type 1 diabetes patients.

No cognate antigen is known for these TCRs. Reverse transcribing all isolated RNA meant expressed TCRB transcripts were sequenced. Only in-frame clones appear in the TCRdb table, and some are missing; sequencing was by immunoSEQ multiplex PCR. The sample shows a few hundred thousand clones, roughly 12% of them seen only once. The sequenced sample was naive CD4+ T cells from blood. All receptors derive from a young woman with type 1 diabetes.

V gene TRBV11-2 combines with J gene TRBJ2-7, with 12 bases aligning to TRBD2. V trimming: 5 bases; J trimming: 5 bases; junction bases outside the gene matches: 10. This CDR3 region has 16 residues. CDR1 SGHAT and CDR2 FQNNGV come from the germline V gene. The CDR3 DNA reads TGTGCCAGCAGCACCCTAGCGGGGGGGACCGGGGACGAGCAGTACTTC. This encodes CASSTLAGGTGDEQYF.

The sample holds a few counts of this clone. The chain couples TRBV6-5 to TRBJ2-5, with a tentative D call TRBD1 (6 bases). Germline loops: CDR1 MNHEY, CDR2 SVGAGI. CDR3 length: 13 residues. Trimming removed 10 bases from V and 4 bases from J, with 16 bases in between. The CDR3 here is CAITQGVGETQYF. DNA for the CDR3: TGTGCCATCACACAGGGTGTGGGAGAGACCCAGTACTTC.

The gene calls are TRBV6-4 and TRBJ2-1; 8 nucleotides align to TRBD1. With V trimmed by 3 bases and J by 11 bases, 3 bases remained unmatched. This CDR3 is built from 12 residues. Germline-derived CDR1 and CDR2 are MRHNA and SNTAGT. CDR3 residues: CASSDRTGKQFF. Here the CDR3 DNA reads TGTGCCAGCAGTGATAGGACAGGGAAGCAGTTCTTC.

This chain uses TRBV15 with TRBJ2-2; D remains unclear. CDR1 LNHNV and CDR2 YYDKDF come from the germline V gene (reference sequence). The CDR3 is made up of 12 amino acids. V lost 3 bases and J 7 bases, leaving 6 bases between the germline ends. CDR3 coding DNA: TGTGCCACCAGCAGGGCCGTCGGGGAGCTGTTTTTT. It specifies CATSRAVGELFF.

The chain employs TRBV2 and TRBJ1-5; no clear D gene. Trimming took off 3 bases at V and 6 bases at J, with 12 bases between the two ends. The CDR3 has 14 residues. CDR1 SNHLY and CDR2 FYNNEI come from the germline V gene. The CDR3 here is CASSDEGWGQPQHF. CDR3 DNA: TGTGCCAGCAGTGACGAGGGATGGGGTCAGCCCCAGCATTTT.

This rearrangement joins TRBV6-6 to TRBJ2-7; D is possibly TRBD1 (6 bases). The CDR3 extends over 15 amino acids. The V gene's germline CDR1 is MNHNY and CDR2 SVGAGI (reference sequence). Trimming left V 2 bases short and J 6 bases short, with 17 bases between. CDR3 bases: TGTGCCAGCAGTTACGGGGGTACAGGGATAGGCGAGCAGTACTTC. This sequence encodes CASSYGGTGIGEQYF.

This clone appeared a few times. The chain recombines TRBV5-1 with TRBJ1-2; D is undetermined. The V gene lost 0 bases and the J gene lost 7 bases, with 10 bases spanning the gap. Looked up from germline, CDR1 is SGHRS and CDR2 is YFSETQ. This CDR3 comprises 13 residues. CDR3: CASSLAGRGGYTF. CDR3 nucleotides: TGCGCCAGCAGCTTGGCAGGTCGGGGTGGCTACACCTTC. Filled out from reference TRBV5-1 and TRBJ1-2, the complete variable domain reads KAGVTQTPRYLIKTRGQQVTLSCSPISGHRSVSWYQQTPGQGLQFLFEYFSETQRNKGNFPGRFSGRQFSNSRSEMNVSTLELGDSALYLCASSLAGRGGYTFGSGTRLTVV.

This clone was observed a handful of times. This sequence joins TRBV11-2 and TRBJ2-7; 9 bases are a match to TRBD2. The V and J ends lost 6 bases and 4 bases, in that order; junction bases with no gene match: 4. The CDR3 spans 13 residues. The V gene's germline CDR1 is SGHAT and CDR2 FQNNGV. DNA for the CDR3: TGTGCCAGCAGGACTAGCGGCATATACGAGCAGTACTTC. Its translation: CASRTSGIYEQYF.

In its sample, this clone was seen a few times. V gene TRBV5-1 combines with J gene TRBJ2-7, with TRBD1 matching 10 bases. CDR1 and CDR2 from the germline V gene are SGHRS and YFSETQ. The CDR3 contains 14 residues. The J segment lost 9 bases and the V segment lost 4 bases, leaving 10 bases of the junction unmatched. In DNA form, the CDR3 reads TGCGCCAGCAGCGAGCGAGGGGACAGGGGTGTGCAGTACTTC. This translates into CASSERGDRGVQYF.

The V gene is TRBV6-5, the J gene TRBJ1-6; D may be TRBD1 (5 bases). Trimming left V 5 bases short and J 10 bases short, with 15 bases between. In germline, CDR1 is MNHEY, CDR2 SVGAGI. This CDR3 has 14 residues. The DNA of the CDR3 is TGTGCCAGCAGTCCACGGGGGGAAGGGTCACCCCTCCACTTT. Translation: CASSPRGEGSPLHF.

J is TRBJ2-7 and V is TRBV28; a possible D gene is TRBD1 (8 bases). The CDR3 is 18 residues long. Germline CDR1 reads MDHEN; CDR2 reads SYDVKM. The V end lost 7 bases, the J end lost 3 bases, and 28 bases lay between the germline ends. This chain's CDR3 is CASIPGGRGRRFDYEQYF. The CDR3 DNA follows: TGTGCCAGCATTCCGGGGGGCAGGGGGCGCCGATTTGACTACGAGCAGTACTTC.

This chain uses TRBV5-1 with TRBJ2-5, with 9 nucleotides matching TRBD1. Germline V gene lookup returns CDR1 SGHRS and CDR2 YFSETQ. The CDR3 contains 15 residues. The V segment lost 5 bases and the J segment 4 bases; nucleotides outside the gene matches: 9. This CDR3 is CASRDSGTGLETQYF. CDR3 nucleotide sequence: TGCGCCAGCAGGGACTCCGGGACAGGGTTAGAGACCCAGTACTTC. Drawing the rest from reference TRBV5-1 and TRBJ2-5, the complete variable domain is KAGVTQTPRYLIKTRGQQVTLSCSPISGHRSVSWYQQTPGQGLQFLFEYFSETQRNKGNFPGRFSGRQFSNSRSEMNVSTLELGDSALYLCASRDSGTGLETQYFGPGTRLLVL.

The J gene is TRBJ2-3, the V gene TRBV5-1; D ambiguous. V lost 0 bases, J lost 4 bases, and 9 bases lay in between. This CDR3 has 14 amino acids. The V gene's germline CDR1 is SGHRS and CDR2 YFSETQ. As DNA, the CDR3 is TGCGCCAGCAGCTTGGACGGGTTTGCAGATACGCAGTATTTT. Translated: CASSLDGFADTQYF.

CDR3 protein: CASSYTANYGYTF. CDR3 nucleotides: TGTGCCAGCAGCTATACAGCTAACTATGGCTACACCTTC. The chain is built from TRBV7-9 and TRBJ1-2; no firm D call. The germline CDR1 and CDR2 sequences are SEHNR and FQNEAQ (reference sequence). V dropped 4 bases and J dropped 0 bases, with 6 bases sitting between them. This CDR3 contains 13 residues.

The CDR3 spells CASSPVGREGRAKNIQYF. The CDR3, as DNA: TGCGCCAGCAGCCCGGTTGGGCGGGAGGGGAGGGCCAAAAACATTCAGTACTTC. V usage is TRBV4-1 and J usage is TRBJ2-4; 9 nucleotides align to TRBD2. This CDR3 is 18 amino acids long. Germline V gives CDR1 MGHRA, CDR2 YSYEKL. V gave up 4 bases and J gave up 1 base; unmatched junction bases: 11.

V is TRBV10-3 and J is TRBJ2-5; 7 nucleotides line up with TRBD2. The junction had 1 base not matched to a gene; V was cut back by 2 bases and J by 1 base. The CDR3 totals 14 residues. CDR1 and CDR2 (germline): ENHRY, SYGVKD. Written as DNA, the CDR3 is TGTGCCATCAGTGAGGGACTAGTCCAAGAGACCCAGTACTTC. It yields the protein CAISEGLVQETQYF.

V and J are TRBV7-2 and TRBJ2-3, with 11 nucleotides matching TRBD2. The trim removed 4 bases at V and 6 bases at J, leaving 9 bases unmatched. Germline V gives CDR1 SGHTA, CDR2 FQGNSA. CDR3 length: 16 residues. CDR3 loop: CASSSGTSGLQDTQYF. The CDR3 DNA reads TGTGCCAGCAGCTCTGGGACTAGCGGCCTACAGGATACGCAGTATTTT.

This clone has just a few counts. CDR3 sequence (DNA): TGTGCCAGCAGTTTCCAGGACAGGAAATCCTACGAGCAGTACTTC. Translating it yields CASSFQDRKSYEQYF. The chain joins TRBV27 to TRBJ2-7; the match to TRBD1 covers 7 bases. This CDR3 comprises 15 residues. J lost 1 base, V lost 3 bases, and 6 bases had no gene match. Germline assignment: CDR1 MNHEY and CDR2 SMNVEV (reference sequence).

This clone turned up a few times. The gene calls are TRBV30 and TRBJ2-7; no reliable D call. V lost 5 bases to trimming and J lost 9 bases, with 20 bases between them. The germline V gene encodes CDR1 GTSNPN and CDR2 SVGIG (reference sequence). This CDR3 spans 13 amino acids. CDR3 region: CAWGLGGTTVQYF. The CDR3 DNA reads TGTGCCTGGGGTCTCGGCGGAACTACGGTGCAGTACTTC.

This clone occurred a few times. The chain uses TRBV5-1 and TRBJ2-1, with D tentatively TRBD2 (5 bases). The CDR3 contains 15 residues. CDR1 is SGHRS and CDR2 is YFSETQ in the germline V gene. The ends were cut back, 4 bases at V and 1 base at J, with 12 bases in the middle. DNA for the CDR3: TGCGCCAGCAGCAGAGCGGATTCTTCCTACAATGAGCAGTTCTTC. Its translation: CASSRADSSYNEQFF.

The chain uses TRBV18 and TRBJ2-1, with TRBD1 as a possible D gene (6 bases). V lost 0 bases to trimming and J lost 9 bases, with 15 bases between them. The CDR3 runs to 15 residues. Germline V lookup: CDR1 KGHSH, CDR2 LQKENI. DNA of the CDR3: TGTGCCAGCTCACCACCAGGACAGCGGCCAGCTGAGCAGTTCTTC. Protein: CASSPPGQRPAEQFF.

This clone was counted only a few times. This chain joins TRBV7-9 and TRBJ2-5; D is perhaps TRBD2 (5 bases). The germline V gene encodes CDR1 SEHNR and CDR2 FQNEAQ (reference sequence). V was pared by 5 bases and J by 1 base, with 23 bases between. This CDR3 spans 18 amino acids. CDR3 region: CASSLGIGSLSPQETQYF. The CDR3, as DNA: TGTGCCAGCAGCCTCGGGATTGGGTCCCTATCACCCCAAGAGACCCAGTACTTC.

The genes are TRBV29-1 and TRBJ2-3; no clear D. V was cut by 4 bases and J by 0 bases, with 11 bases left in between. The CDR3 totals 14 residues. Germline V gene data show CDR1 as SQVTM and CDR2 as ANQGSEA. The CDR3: CSVGGIRSTDTQYF. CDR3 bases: TGCAGCGTTGGCGGTATCCGTAGCACAGATACGCAGTATTTT.

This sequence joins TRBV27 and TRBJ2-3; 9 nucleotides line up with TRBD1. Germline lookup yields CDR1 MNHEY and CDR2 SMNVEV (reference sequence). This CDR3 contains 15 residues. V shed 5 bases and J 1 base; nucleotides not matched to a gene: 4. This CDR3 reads CASSPGQGRTDTQYF. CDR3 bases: TGTGCCAGCAGTCCGGGACAGGGCCGCACAGATACGCAGTATTTT.

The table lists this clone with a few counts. The CDR3 region has the DNA TGTGCCAGCAGCGTAGGAGGTTGGCAAGCGAACACCGGGGAGCTGTTTTTT. Translating gives CASSVGGWQANTGELFF. This chain connects TRBV9 to TRBJ2-2; no definite D call. Germline CDR1 SGDLS, CDR2 YYNGEE. The CDR3 totals 17 residues. V was cut by 0 bases and J by 0 bases, with 12 bases left in between. Using reference TRBV9 and TRBJ2-2 for the parts outside the CDR3, the full variable domain is DSGVTQTPKHLITATGQRVTLRCSPRSGDLSVYWYQQSLDQGLQFLIQYYNGEERAKGNILERFSAQQFPDLHSELNLSSLELGDSALYFCASSVGGWQANTGELFFGEGSRLTVL.

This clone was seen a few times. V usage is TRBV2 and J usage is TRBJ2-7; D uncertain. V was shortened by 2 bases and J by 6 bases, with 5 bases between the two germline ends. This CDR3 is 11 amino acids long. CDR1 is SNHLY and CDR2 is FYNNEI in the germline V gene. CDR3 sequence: CASSESGEQYF. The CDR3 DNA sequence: TGTGCCAGCAGTGAATCGGGCGAGCAGTACTTC.